This T cell receptor beta chain was recorded in a study of blood T cell repertoires in COVID-19. Background on the study: Sites across the United States, Italy and Spain contributed samples from acute and convalescent COVID-19. PBMCs, B-cell-depleted T cells, or T cells provided the cDNA or gDNA that made up the material.

This clone was picked up one time. This CDR3 spans 18 amino acids. V lost 6 bases and J lost 0; bases outside the gene matches: 12. Germline CDR1 MNHEY, CDR2 SMNVEV (reference sequence). Produced via immunoSEQ multiplex PCR; TCRdb's table is partial and in-frame only. Found here are 45,000 to 55,000 clones, around four fifths of them singletons; the top ten hold about 2.4%. This chain uses TRBV27 with TRBJ2-1; TRBD1 matches 9 bases. Sequences were obtained from peripheral blood. The receptor comes from a man aged 50 to 59 with acute or convalescent COVID-19. DNA of the CDR3: TGTGCCAGCAGACGAATGACAGGGGGACTGAGCTCCTACAATGAGCAGTTCTTC. It codes for CASRRMTGGLSSYNEQFF.